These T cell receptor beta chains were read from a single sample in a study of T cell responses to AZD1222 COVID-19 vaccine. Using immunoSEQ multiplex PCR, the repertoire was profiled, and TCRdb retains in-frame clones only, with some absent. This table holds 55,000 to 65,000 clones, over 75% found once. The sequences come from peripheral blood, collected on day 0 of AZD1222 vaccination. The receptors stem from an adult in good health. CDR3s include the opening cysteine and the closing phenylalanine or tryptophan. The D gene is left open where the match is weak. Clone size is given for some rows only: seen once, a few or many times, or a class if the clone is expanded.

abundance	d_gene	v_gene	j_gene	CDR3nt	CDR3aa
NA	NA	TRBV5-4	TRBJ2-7	TGTGCCAGCAGCTTGGACCTCTACGAGCAGTACTTC	CASSLDLYEQYF
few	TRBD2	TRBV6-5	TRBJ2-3	TGTGCCAGCAGTTACCGGCGACTAGCTTACACAGATACGCAGTATTTT	CASSYRRLAYTDTQYF
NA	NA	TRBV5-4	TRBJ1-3	TGTGCCAGCAGCATGGAAGGGAACTCTGGAAACACCATATATTTT	CASSMEGNSGNTIYF
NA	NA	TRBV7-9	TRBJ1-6	TGTGCCAGCAGGGGAGTTGAGGGAACTAATTCACCCCTCCACTTT	CASRGVEGTNSPLHF
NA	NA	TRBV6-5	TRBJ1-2	TGTGCCAGCAGCAAAGGGTATGGCTACACCTTC	CASSKGYGYTF
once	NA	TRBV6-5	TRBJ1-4	TGTGCCAGCAGTTCTCGGACGGAAAAACTGTTTTTT	CASSSRTEKLFF
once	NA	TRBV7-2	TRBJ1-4	TGTGCCAGCAGCTTAGCGAGGACAGAGCTTAATGAAAAACTGTTTTTT	CASSLARTELNEKLFF
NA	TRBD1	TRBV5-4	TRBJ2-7	TGTGCCAGCAGCGGACAGGGATCCTACGAGCAGTACTTC	CASSGQGSYEQYF
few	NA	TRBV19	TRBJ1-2	TGTGCCAGTGACTACAACTCGGGACGGAGAAGCTATGGCTACACCTTC	CASDYNSGRRSYGYTF
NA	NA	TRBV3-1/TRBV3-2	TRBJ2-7	TGTGCCAGCAGCCCCCAGGCCCCGAGCTCCTACGAGCAGTACTTC	CASSPQAPSSYEQYF
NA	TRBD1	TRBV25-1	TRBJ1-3	TGTGCCAGCAGTGGGGGACAGTACAGCTCTGGAAACACCATATATTTT	CASSGGQYSSGNTIYF
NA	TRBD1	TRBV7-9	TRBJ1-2	TGTGCCAGCAGCTTAGAAGGGGGTAGGGGGCCTGGCTACACCTTC	CASSLEGGRGPGYTF